What follows describes a single T cell receptor beta chain. In this sample, this clonotype turned up a few times. The antigen this receptor binds is unknown. No base quality information exists; no much larger clone differs at one position. Set within a cohort of healthcare workers in London, UK, this nested case-control study involved weekly PCR testing of nasopharyngeal swabs along with blood sampling. Healthcare workers were recruited between 23 and 31 March 2020, during the week of the UK lockdown, and were followed weekly for up to roughly 16 weeks. V gives up 1 base and J gives up 1 base, and the segment between their germline ends measures 12 bases. CDR1 and CDR2, looked up from the germline V gene (reference sequence), are DFQATT and SNEGSKA. Including the terminal cysteine and phenylalanine, the CDR3 comprises 15 residues. The kept DNA is CDR3 alone, 45 bases in frame from the first base. These data come from a study of early T cells in non-severe SARS-CoV-2 infection (dated by TCRdb to about 2021). Some background on the complete study: TCR sequencing used bulk RNA from unsorted whole blood, so alpha and beta chains could not be paired.

Libraries came from 5' RACE. These reads were obtained on a NextSeq 500. In the TCR library protocol, unique molecular identifiers were attached to individual cDNA molecules to correct for PCR bias and sequencing error. Both TCR alpha and beta chains were sequenced, and tight co-correlation was observed between alpha and beta sequence abundances in each sample. On the study's bioinformatics: Decombinator V4 was used to perform V gene, J gene and CDR3 annotation of TCR sequences. Expanded TCRs were defined as changing significantly between any two time points under a Poisson model with p below 0.0001. Abundances of TCRs were expressed as counts per million after normalisation to the total number of TCRs sequenced in each sample. MAIT TCRs were defined by TRAV1-2 paired with TRAJ12, TRAJ20 or TRAJ33, and iNKT TCRs by TRAV10 paired with TRAJ18. A search of VDJdb, accessed on 1 November 2021, was run for TCRs annotated to CMV, EBV and SARS-CoV-2, with TCRs annotated for multiple antigens excluded. Using fastp trimming at Q25 and MiXCR clonotype assembly, TCRdb reanalyzed the public sequencing data and kept in-frame beta chains. Identical CDR3 proteins give one entry, which carries the most common genes and DNA. In this record, the V and J calls reflect TCRdb's handling and not the investigators' own analysis. A total of about 83,000 distinct CDR3 sequences appear in this sample, 10% of them only once. In total, the top ten clones hold around 7.5% of the sample.

Points the paper makes about the study in general: VDJdb matching was skewed toward anti-spike CD8 responses and likely underestimated virus-specific expansions, missing private and CD4 specificities.

The chain joins TRBV20-1 to TRBJ2-3; TRBD2 is a weak D gene call, 6 bases matching. The clonotype was recovered from an adult who was a healthcare worker with PCR-confirmed SARS-CoV-2 infection or an uninfected control (not recorded which). The starting material was whole blood, obtained at baseline. DNA sequence: TGCAGTGCTAGAGGGGGAGGAGGCGGCACAGATACGCAGTATTTT. Translated, it reads CSARGGGGGTDTQYF.